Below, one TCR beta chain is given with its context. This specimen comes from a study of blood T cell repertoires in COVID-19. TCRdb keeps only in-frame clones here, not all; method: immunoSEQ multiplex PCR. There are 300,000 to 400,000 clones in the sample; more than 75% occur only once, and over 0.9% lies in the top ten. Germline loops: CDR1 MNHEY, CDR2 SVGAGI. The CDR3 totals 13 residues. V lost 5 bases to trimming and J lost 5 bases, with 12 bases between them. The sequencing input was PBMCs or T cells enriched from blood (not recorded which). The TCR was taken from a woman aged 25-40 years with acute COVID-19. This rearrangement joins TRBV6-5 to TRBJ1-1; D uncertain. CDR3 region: CASSQRGWTEAFF. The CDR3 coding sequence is TGTGCCAGCAGTCAGCGGGGTTGGACTGAAGCTTTCTTT.